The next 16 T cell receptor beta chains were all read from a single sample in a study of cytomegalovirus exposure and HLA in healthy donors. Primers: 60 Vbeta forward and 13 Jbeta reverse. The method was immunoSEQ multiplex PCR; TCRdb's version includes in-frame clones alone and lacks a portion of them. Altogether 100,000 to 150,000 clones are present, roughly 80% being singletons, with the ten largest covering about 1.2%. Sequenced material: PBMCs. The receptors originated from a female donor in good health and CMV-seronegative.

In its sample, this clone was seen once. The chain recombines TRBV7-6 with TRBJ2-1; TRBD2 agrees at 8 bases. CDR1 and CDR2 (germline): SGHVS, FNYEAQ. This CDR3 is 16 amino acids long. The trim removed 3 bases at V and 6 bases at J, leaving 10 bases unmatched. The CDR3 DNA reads TGTGCCAGCAGCTTTGCTCGCGGGGGGCATCTCAATGAGCAGTTCTTC. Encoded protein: CASSFARGGHLNEQFF.

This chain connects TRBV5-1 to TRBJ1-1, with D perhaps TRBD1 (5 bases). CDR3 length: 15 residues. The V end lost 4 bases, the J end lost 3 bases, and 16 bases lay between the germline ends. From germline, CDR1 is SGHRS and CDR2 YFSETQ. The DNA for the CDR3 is TGCGCCAGCAGCGAAGGTGGGGCATGGGACACTGAAGCTTTCTTT. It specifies CASSEGGAWDTEAFF.

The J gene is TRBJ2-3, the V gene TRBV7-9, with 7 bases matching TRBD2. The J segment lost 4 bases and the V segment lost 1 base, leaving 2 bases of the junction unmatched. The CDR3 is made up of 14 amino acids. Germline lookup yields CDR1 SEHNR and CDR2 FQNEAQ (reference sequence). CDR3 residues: CASSLDGLADTQYF. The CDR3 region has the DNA TGTGCCAGCAGCTTAGATGGACTAGCAGATACGCAGTATTTT.

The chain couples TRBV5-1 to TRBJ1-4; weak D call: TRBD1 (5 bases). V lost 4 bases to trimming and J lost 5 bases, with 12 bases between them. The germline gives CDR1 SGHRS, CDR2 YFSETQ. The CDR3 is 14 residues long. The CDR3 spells CASSGGGTNEKLFF. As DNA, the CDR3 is TGCGCCAGCAGCGGCGGAGGGACGAATGAAAAACTGTTTTTT.

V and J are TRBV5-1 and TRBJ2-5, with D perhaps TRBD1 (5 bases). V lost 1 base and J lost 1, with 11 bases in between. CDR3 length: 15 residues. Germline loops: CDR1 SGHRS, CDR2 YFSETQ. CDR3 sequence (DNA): TGCGCCAGCAGCTTGAACTGGACACCCCAAGAGACCCAGTACTTC. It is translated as CASSLNWTPQETQYF.

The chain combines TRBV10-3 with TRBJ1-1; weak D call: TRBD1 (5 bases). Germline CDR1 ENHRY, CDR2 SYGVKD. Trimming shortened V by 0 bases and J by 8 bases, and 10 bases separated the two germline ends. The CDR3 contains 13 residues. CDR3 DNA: TGTGCCATCAGTGAGTCGGCAGGGATCGAAGCTTTCTTT. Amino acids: CAISESAGIEAFF.

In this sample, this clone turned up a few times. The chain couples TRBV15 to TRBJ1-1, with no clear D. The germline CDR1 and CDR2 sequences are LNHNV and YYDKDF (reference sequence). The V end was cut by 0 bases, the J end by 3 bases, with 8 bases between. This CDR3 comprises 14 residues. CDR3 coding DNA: TGTGCCACCAGCAGAGACCTCTCGGACACTGAAGCTTTCTTT. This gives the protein CATSRDLSDTEAFF.

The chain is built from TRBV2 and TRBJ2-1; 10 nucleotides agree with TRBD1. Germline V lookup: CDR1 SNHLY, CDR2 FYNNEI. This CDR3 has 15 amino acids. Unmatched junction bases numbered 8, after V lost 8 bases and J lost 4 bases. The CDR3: CASRTDRGNYNEQFF. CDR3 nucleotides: TGTGCCAGCCGAACGGACAGGGGGAATTACAATGAGCAGTTCTTC.

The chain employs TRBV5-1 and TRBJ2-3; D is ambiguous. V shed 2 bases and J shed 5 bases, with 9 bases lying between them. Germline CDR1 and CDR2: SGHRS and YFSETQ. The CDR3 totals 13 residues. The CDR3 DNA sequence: TGCGCCAGCAGCTTACGAGAGAAAGATACGCAGTATTTT. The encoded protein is CASSLREKDTQYF. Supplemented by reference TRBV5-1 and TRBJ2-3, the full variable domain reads KAGVTQTPRYLIKTRGQQVTLSCSPISGHRSVSWYQQTPGQGLQFLFEYFSETQRNKGNFPGRFSGRQFSNSRSEMNVSTLELGDSALYLCASSLREKDTQYFGPGTRLTVL.

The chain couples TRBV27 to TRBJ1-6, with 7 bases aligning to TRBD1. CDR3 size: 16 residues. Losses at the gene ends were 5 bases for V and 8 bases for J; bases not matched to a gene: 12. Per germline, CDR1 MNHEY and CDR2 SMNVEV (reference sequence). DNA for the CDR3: TGTGCCAGCAGTCGAGGGGGCCGTGGGGCTTATTCACCCCTCCACTTT. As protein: CASSRGGRGAYSPLHF.

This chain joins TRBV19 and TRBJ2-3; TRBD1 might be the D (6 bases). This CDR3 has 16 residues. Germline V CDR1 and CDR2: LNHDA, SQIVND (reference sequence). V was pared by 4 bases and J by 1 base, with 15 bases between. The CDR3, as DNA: TGTGCCAGTAGTAGCCTCTTAGGGGGTCGCACAGATACGCAGTATTTT. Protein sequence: CASSSLLGGRTDTQYF.

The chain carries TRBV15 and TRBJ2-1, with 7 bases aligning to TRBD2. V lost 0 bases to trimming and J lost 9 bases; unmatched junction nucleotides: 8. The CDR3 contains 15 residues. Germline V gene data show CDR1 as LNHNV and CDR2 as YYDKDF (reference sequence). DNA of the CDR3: TGTGCCACCAGCAGAGATACGAACCTAGCGGCTGAGCAGTTCTTC. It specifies CATSRDTNLAAEQFF.

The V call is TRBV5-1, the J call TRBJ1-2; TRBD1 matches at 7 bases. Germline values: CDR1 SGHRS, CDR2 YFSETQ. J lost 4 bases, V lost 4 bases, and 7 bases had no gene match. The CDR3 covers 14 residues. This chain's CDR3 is CASSQETGPYGYTF. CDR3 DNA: TGCGCCAGCAGCCAGGAGACAGGGCCCTATGGCTACACCTTC.

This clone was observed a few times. CDR3 sequence (DNA): TGTGCCAGCAGCGAGCTATCTAGCACAGATACGCAGTATTTT. It encodes CASSELSSTDTQYF. V gene TRBV7-3 combines with J gene TRBJ2-3; D gene unclear. Trimming removed 5 bases at V and 0 bases at J, with 9 bases between. The CDR3 runs 14 residues. Germline values: CDR1 SGHTA, CDR2 FQGTGA.

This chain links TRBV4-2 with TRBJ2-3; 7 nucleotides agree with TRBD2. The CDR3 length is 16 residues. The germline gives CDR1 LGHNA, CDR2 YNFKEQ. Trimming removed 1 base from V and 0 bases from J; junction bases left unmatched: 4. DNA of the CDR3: TGTGCCAGCAGCCAAGTGGGACTACCTAGCACAGATACGCAGTATTTT. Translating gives CASSQVGLPSTDTQYF.

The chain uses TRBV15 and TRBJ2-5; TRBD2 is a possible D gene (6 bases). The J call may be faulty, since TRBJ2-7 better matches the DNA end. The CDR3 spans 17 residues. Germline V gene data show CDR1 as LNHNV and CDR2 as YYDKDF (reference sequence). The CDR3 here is CATSRDPSGSRSYEQYF. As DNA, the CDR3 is TGTGCCACCAGCAGAGATCCAAGCGGGTCGCGGTCCTACGAGCAGTACTTC.